This is a list of T cell receptor beta chains from one sample in a study of blood T cells in healthy people across ages. TCRdb used MiXCR to reprocess the 5' RACE reads, holding one entry per CDR3 protein. Here the sample spans some 1.4 million distinct CDR3 sequences, approximately 38% being singletons. The sequencing input was blood. These receptors were taken from a woman younger than 30 in good health. CDR3s include the opening cysteine and the closing phenylalanine or tryptophan. Each record gives: clone size, D gene, V gene, J gene, CDR3 protein, CDR3 DNA. D genes are given only for firm matches. Rows give clone size only sometimes, using once, few, many, or a class for an expanded clone.

>.|.|TRBV20-1|TRBJ2-3
CSASSVQSGDTQYF
TGCAGTGCTAGTAGTGTCCAGTCCGGAGATACGCAGTATTTT
>.|.|TRBV6-5|TRBJ1-2
CASSYQPVANYGYTF
TGTGCCAGCAGTTACCAGCCGGTAGCTAACTATGGCTACACCTTC
>.|TRBD1|TRBV4-1|TRBJ1-6
CASSQEGTGAGSPLHF
TGCGCCAGCAGCCAAGAAGGCACAGGGGCGGGATCACCCCTCCACTTT
>few|.|TRBV29-1|TRBJ1-1
CSVALLGAGGYTEAFF
TGCAGCGTTGCCCTTCTCGGGGCCGGGGGGTACACTGAAGCTTTCTTT
>.|.|TRBV5-1|TRBJ2-1
CASSLLQGGHEQFF
TGCGCCAGCAGCTTGCTGCAGGGAGGTCATGAGCAGTTCTTC
>.|.|TRBV7-2|TRBJ2-5
CASSLGLAITQETQYF
TGTGCCAGCAGCTTAGGGCTAGCGATTACTCAAGAGACCCAGTACTTC
>.|TRBD1|TRBV5-1|TRBJ2-7
CASNRGYEQYF
TGCGCCAGCAACAGGGGCTACGAGCAGTACTTC
>few|TRBD2|TRBV12-3/TRBV12-4|TRBJ2-3
CASSARGLGGDTQYF
TGTGCCAGCAGCGCCCGGGGACTAGGGGGAGATACGCAGTATTTT
>many|.|TRBV29-1|TRBJ2-6
CSVSGANVLTF
TGCAGCGTTTCTGGGGCCAACGTCCTGACTTTC
>.|.|TRBV12-3/TRBV12-4|TRBJ2-5
CASSLPGGNGQYF
TGTGCCAGCAGTCTCCCGGGTGGAAACGGGCAGTACTTC
>.|.|TRBV20-1|TRBJ1-2
CSATGVNYGYTF
TGCAGTGCTACAGGGGTTAACTATGGCTACACCTTC
>.|TRBD1|TRBV5-6|TRBJ2-2
CASSPRGQEDTGELFF
TGTGCCAGCAGCCCTCGGGGACAGGAAGACACCGGGGAGCTGTTTTTT
>.|TRBD2|TRBV7-2|TRBJ2-1
CASSSGTSGGANEQFF
TGTGCCAGCAGCTCCGGGACTAGCGGGGGGGCCAATGAGCAGTTCTTC
>few|.|TRBV7-2|TRBJ2-3
CASRVPGTDTQYF
TGTGCCAGCAGGGTCCCGGGCACAGATACGCAGTATTTT